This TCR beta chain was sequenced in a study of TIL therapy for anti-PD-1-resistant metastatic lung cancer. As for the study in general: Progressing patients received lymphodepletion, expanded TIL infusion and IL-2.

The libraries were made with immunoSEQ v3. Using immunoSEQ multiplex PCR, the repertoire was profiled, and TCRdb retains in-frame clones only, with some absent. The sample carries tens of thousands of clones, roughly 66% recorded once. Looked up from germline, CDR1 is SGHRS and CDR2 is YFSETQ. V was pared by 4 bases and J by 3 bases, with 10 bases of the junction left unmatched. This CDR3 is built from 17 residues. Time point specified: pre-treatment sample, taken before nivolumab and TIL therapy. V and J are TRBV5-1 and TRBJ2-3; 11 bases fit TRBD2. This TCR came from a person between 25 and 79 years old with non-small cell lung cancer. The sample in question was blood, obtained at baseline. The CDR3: CASSPGTSGSRTDTQYF. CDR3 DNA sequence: TGCGCCAGCAGCCCCGGGACTAGCGGTTCCAGGACAGATACGCAGTATTTT.